This T cell receptor beta chain emerged from a study of graft-versus-host responses after intestinal transplantation. Study details: Every one of the recipients received anti-thymocyte globulin induction and afterwards took tacrolimus and steroids for 3 to 4 years.

The V and J ends lost 2 bases and 4 bases respectively, with 15 bases between them. The CDR3 runs 17 residues. Germline V gene sequence: CDR1 SGHTA, CDR2 FQGNSA. Tissue processing of the graft released intraepithelial and lamina propria lymphocytes from it. Only in-frame clones appear in the TCRdb table, and some are missing; sequencing was by immunoSEQ multiplex PCR. The sample includes fewer than 15,000 clones, approximately 70% of them seen just once. This TCR derives from a human patient who received an intestinal transplant, so some T cells may come from the graft donor. The chain has TRBV7-2 and TRBJ2-6, with unresolved D. The specimen comprised ileum tissue, sampled 700 to 800 days after intestinal transplantation. The CDR3 is CASSLSRSVGGANVLTF. Written as DNA, the CDR3 is TGTGCCAGCAGCTTATCTCGGAGCGTGGGAGGGGCCAACGTCCTGACTTTC.